Following are 20 T cell receptor beta chains from one sample sequenced in a study of blood T cells in healthy people across ages. Primers used in a second PCR of roughly 7 to 12 cycles were a sample-barcoded 5' primer and a J-beta primer mix. Each CDR3 protein gets one entry after TCRdb re-called the 5' RACE reads with MiXCR. The repertoire has about 620,000 distinct CDR3 sequences, approximately 52% of them found once; the top ten carry roughly 12%. Sequenced sample: blood. The receptor set was obtained from an elderly woman in good health.

The gene calls are TRBV20-1 and TRBJ2-3; a weak D match, TRBD2 (7 bases). Deletions cut 5 bases from V and 0 bases from J, with 18 bases between. The germline gives CDR1 DFQATT, CDR2 SNEGSKA (reference sequence). The CDR3 spans 16 residues. The CDR3 DNA reads TGCAGTGCTCCTGAGGCGGGGGCCCCTAGCACAGATACGCAGTATTTT. It yields the protein CSAPEAGAPSTDTQYF.

About this clonotype itself: Since a much larger clone is just one base distant, this may be a read error. The chain combines TRBV4-1 with TRBJ2-1; D possibly uses TRBD1 or TRBD2 (5 bases each). The V gene's germline CDR1 is MGHRA and CDR2 YSYEKL. There are 15 residues in the CDR3. CDR3: CASSDRQSDLGERFF. In nucleotides, the CDR3 is TGCGCCAGCAGCGACAGACAGTCTGACCTTGGGGAGCGGTTCTTC.

The rearrangement links TRBV7-2 to TRBJ1-5; D unclear. The CDR3 spans 15 residues. Trimming shortened V by 1 base and J by 4 bases, and 11 bases separated the two germline ends. Germline V gene sequence: CDR1 SGHTA, CDR2 FQGNSA. The CDR3 sequence is CASSLDPGKNQPQHF. CDR3 sequence (DNA): TGTGCCAGCAGCTTAGATCCGGGTAAAAATCAGCCCCAGCATTTT.

J is TRBJ1-3 and V is TRBV7-9; D remains unclear. CDR3 length equals 15 residues. Germline lookup yields CDR1 SEHNR and CDR2 FQNEAQ (reference sequence). Trimming left V 4 bases short and J 0 bases short, with 10 bases between. The CDR3 protein is CASSYSQSSGNTIYF. In DNA form, the CDR3 reads TGTGCCAGCAGCTACTCACAGAGCTCTGGAAACACCATATATTTT.

This clonotype appeared many times. The CDR3 DNA reads TGTGCCAGCAGTTACTCGGCGGCGGACCCCAATCAGCCCCAGCATTTT. This sequence encodes CASSYSAADPNQPQHF. The chain couples TRBV6-5 to TRBJ1-5; D gene ambiguous. The CDR3 loop spans 16 amino acids. Per germline, CDR1 MNHEY and CDR2 SVGAGI. V was pared by 0 bases and J by 3 bases, with 12 bases between.

The chain uses TRBV29-1 and TRBJ2-1, with D possibly matching TRBD2 (6 bases). CDR1 and CDR2 from the germline V gene are SQVTM and ANQGSEA. V shed 6 bases and J shed 12 bases, with 24 bases lying between them. CDR3 size: 14 residues. This CDR3 reads CSVGGETMTDTQFF. The CDR3 DNA follows: TGCAGCGTCGGCGGGGAGACGATGACAGATACGCAGTTCTTC.

This clonotype was detected ten times or more. CDR3 coding DNA: TGTGCCAGCTCTCCAGGCTGGGGACAGGGGAACGAGCAGTACTTC. Its translation: CASSPGWGQGNEQYF. The chain combines TRBV18 with TRBJ2-7, with 10 nucleotides matching TRBD1. The germline CDR1 and CDR2 sequences are KGHSH and LQKENI. Germline trimming cut 6 bases from V and 5 bases from J; bases unmatched to any gene: 10. The CDR3 sequence is 15 residues long.

This chain uses TRBV24-1 with TRBJ2-1; 7 positions agree with TRBD2. After removal of 2 bases from V and 4 bases from J, the junction contained 7 bases not matched to a gene. Germline V CDR1 and CDR2: KGHDR, SFDVKD. The CDR3 consists of 16 residues. The CDR3 DNA sequence: TGTGCCACCAGTGATTCGGGTAGCGGGCTTTACAATGAGCAGTTCTTC. Amino acid sequence: CATSDSGSGLYNEQFF.

Only a few counts were recorded for this clonotype. This chain connects TRBV7-2 to TRBJ2-5, with 9 nucleotides matching TRBD1. Germline lookup yields CDR1 SGHTA and CDR2 FQGNSA. CDR3 length: 16 residues. V was pared by 5 bases and J by 6 bases, with 13 bases of the junction left unmatched. Written as DNA, the CDR3 is TGTGCCAGCAGCCCGTACACAGGGGGCCCCATCCAGACCCAGTACTTC. Its protein is CASSPYTGGPIQTQYF. The full variable domain, completed using reference TRBV7-2 and TRBJ2-5, is GAGVSQSPSNKVTEKGKDVELRCDPISGHTALYWYRQSLGQGLEFLIYFQGNSAPDKSGLPSDRFSAERTGGSVSTLTIQRTQQEDSAVYLCASSPYTGGPIQTQYFGPGTRLLVL.

The chain joins TRBV3-1 to TRBJ2-3; 15 positions agree with TRBD2. V trimming: 2 bases; J trimming: 4 bases; junction bases outside the gene matches: 7. Germline loops: CDR1 LGHDT, CDR2 YNNKEL (reference sequence). The CDR3 spans 18 residues. CDR3 DNA sequence: TGTGCCAGCAGCCAATATAGGACTAGCGGGGGGGCCGCAGATACGCAGTATTTT. Its protein is CASSQYRTSGGAADTQYF.

The chain couples TRBV6-1 to TRBJ1-2; 11 nucleotides align to TRBD1. Trimming at V came to 5 bases and at J to 10 bases, leaving 18 bases not matched to a gene. Germline V gene lookup returns CDR1 MNHNS and CDR2 SASEGT. This CDR3 has 17 amino acids. As DNA, the CDR3 is TGTGCCAGCAGTAGACAAACCGGGACAGGGGGAAGAAATCCCTACACCTTC. It specifies CASSRQTGTGGRNPYTF.

On this clonotype itself: A read error may be the cause here, since a much bigger clone is one base away. This chain links TRBV20-1 with TRBJ2-1, with 9 bases fitting TRBD2. Germline loops: CDR1 DFQATT, CDR2 SNEGSKA (reference sequence). The CDR3 is made up of 14 amino acids. V lost 4 bases, J lost 6 bases, and 7 bases stayed unmatched. CDR3 sequence: CSAITSGWSNEQFF. The DNA for the CDR3 is TGCAGTGCTATCACTAGCGGGTGGAGCAATGAGCAGTTCTTC.

This clonotype was detected many times. The chain has TRBV7-8 and TRBJ2-1, with D perhaps being TRBD1 or TRBD2 (6 bases each). The V end was cut by 1 base, the J end by 2 bases, with 12 bases between. From germline, CDR1 is SGHVS and CDR2 FQNEAQ. This CDR3 has 16 residues. The CDR3 DNA reads TGTGCCAGCAGCTTAGTTGGGGGGCAAGCCTACAATGAGCAGTTCTTC. It yields the protein CASSLVGGQAYNEQFF.

Ten or more counts support this clonotype. The chain employs TRBV20-1 and TRBJ2-5; 14 bases match TRBD2. CDR1 DFQATT and CDR2 SNEGSKA come from the germline V gene (reference sequence). V shed 5 bases, J shed 3 bases, and the junction held 5 bases outside the gene matches. The CDR3 has 15 residues. In DNA form, the CDR3 reads TGCAGTGCTGCGGGACTAGCGGGAGCAGAAGAGACCCAGTACTTC. Translating it yields CSAAGLAGAEETQYF.

The rearrangement links TRBV20-1 to TRBJ2-1; 15 bases agree with TRBD2. CDR1 and CDR2 from the germline V gene are DFQATT and SNEGSKA (reference sequence). Trimming took 4 bases from V and 0 from J; bases not matched to a gene: 7. This CDR3 spans 18 amino acids. CDR3 region: CSAKPGTSGGPSYNEQFF. CDR3 bases: TGCAGTGCTAAACCCGGGACTAGCGGGGGGCCCTCCTACAATGAGCAGTTCTTC.

Comments on this clonotype: A single base separates this from a much larger clone, so it may be a read error. The rearrangement joins TRBV20-1 to TRBJ2-1; D might be TRBD1 (6 bases). From germline, CDR1 is DFQATT and CDR2 SNEGSKA (reference sequence). This CDR3 has 15 residues. Trimming shortened V by 1 base and J by 10 bases, and 20 bases separated the two germline ends. The CDR3 DNA is TGCAGTGCTAGAGCCCAACTACAGGGAACCTACGAGCAGTTCTTC. Translated: CSARAQLQGTYEQFF.

V usage is TRBV29-1 and J usage is TRBJ2-5; 7 bases agree with TRBD1. This CDR3 has 13 amino acids. CDR1 and CDR2 (germline): SQVTM, ANQGSEA. V was clipped by 3 bases and J by 3 bases; unmatched bases: 4. The CDR3 reads CSVDRGTEETQYF. CDR3 bases: TGCAGCGTTGATAGGGGGACAGAAGAGACCCAGTACTTC.

The V call is TRBV3-1, the J call TRBJ2-3; D is possibly TRBD1 or TRBD2 (5 bases each). CDR3 length: 16 residues. The V gene lost 0 bases and the J gene lost 0 bases, with 10 bases spanning the gap. Per germline, CDR1 LGHDT and CDR2 YNNKEL (reference sequence). CDR3 residues: CASSQEYGASTDTQYF. Here the CDR3 DNA reads TGTGCCAGCAGCCAAGAGTACGGGGCTAGCACAGATACGCAGTATTTT.

This chain links TRBV20-1 with TRBJ1-5; 7 positions agree with TRBD1. After removal of 2 bases from V and 2 bases from J, the junction contained 3 bases not matched to a gene. Germline CDR1 DFQATT, CDR2 SNEGSKA (reference sequence). The CDR3 has 14 residues. CDR3 nucleotide sequence: TGCAGTGCTAGAACAGGGGAGGGCAATCAGCCCCAGCATTTT. Translating it yields CSARTGEGNQPQHF.

In its sample, this clonotype was seen once. The chain recombines TRBV12-3 or TRBV12-4 with TRBJ2-3; weak D call: TRBD1 (5 bases). The CDR3 is made up of 16 amino acids. Trimming shortened V by 4 bases and J by 2 bases, and 16 bases separated the two germline ends. The CDR3 is CASSSQVTLVTDTQYF. CDR3 sequence (DNA): TGTGCCAGCAGTTCACAGGTCACTCTCGTCACAGATACGCAGTATTTT.